Detailed here is one T cell receptor beta chain. The CDR3 sequence is 9 residues long. CDR1 is SEHNR and CDR2 is FQNEAQ in the germline V gene (reference sequence). A single record per CDR3 protein comes from TCRdb applying MiXCR to the RT-PCR reads. The repertoire holds more than 550,000 distinct CDR3 sequences, with about 11% as singletons. This entry belongs to a study of response to subunit inactivated influenza vaccine. Separately, the same data were catalogued under a study of T cells expressing NK-cell markers. Per that study: Synthesis of TCR beta cDNA relied on 5'RACE template switching carrying UMIs. Beta-chain profiling covered CD3+CD56+NKG2C+, CD3+CD56+NKG2C- and CD3+CD56-NKG2C+ sorted subsets. Sequencing covered eight donors, seven HCMV-seropositive and one seronegative. HCMV specificity of the expanded NKG2C+ T cell clones stayed unclear.

The specimen comprised PBMCs from blood, sampled on the day of vaccination. This receptor was taken from a man aged 50 or older who received an inactivated influenza vaccine. V and J are TRBV7-9 and TRBJ2-7; no clear D. DNA of the CDR3: TGTTCTTGGAAGACCGAGCAGTACTTC. Translating it yields CSWKTEQYF. The variable domain in full, completed from reference TRBV7-9 and TRBJ2-7, reads DTGVSQNPRHKITKRGQNVTFRCDPISEHNRLYWYRQTLGQGPEFLTYFQNEAQLEKSRLLSDRFSAERPKGSFSTLEIQRTEQGDSAMYLCSWKTEQYFGPGTRLTVT.